The clone carrying this T cell receptor (beta chain) was found once. This entry belongs to a study of identical twins. V was clipped by 1 base and J by 3 bases, with 12 bases between them. From germline, CDR1 is LGHDT and CDR2 YNNKEL (reference sequence). The CDR3 totals 16 residues. MiXCR was run by TCRdb on the 5' RACE reads, yielding one entry per CDR3 protein. The sample lists a few hundred thousand distinct CDR3 sequences, roughly 20% occurring once. The rearrangement links TRBV3-1 to TRBJ1-4, with a tentative D call TRBD1 (6 bases). Sequenced sample: naive T cells sorted from blood. The TCR sequence derives from a man aged 50-59 years in good health. The CDR3 DNA sequence: TGTGCCAGCAGCCAAGTACAGGGTTCCCCTAATGAAAAACTGTTTTTT. Its protein is CASSQVQGSPNEKLFF.